The clone carrying this T cell receptor (beta chain) was found once. The antigen is not known. This record comes from a study of PD-1 blockade in classical Hodgkin lymphoma. The wider study: Intravenous nivolumab at 3 mg/kg was given to patients every 2 weeks.

The data were produced by immunoSEQ multiplex PCR, yet TCRdb's version contains in-frame clones alone and is incomplete. The sample gives about 64,000 clones, about 89% of which show up once; around 10% is in the top ten. Specified time point: cycle 4 day 1 (C4D1), after 6 weeks of nivolumab. Brentuximab vedotin exposure varied, and every patient relapsed after autologous stem cell transplantation. Best responses fell into complete response, partial response or progressive disease. Broader study findings: Partial responders and progressors had significantly lower baseline TCR diversity.

This receptor was obtained from a human donor with classical Hodgkin lymphoma. The sample in question was peripheral blood mononuclear cells (PBMCs), obtained before the fourth cycle of nivolumab.

The CDR3 spells CASSEYRAGQRNQPQHF. The DNA of the CDR3 is TGTGCCAGCAGTGAATATAGGGCTGGGCAGCGCAATCAGCCCCAGCATTTT. The chain is built from TRBV6-1 and TRBJ1-5; D unresolved. CDR1 and CDR2 from the germline V gene are MNHNS and SASEGT. The V and J ends lost 2 bases and 2 bases respectively, with 16 bases between them. This CDR3 spans 17 amino acids.